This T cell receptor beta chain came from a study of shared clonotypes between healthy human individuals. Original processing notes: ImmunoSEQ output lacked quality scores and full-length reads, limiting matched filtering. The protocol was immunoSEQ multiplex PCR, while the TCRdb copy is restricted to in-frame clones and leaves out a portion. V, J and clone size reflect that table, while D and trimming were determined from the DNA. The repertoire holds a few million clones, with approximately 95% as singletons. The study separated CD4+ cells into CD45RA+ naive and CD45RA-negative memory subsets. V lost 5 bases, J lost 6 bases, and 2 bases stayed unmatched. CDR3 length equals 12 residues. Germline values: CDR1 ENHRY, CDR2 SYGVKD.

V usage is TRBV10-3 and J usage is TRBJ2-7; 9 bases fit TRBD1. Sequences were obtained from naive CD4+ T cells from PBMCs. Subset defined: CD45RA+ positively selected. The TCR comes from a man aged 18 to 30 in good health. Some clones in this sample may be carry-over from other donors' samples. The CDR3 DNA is TGTGCCATCAGTCGGACAGGGGTCGAGCAGTACTTC. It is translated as CAISRTGVEQYF.